These T cell receptor beta chains were read from a single sample in a study of early T cells in non-severe SARS-CoV-2 infection. MiXCR, applied by TCRdb to the 5' RACE reads, yields one record per CDR3 protein. This sample has fewer than 55,000 distinct CDR3 sequences, with about 4% found just once. Sequencing was carried out using whole blood. These receptors were collected from an adult who was a healthcare worker with PCR-confirmed SARS-CoV-2 infection or an uninfected control (not recorded which). Both conserved end residues are part of each CDR3. The D gene is left open where the match is weak. The listing skips clone size in some rows; elsewhere it reads once, few, many or a size class.

clone size	V gene	J gene	D gene	CDR3 DNA	CDR3 protein
many	TRBV20-1	TRBJ2-7	.	TGCAGTGCTCTTGCCCCAGGACTCACCTACGAGCAGTACTTC	CSALAPGLTYEQYF
many	TRBV7-6	TRBJ2-6	.	TGTGCCAGCAGCCCCCTATTCTCTGGGGCCAACGTCCTGACTTTC	CASSPLFSGANVLTF
many	TRBV9	TRBJ2-5	.	TGTGCCAGCAGCGCTGGGACAATCCAAGAGACCCAGTACTTC	CASSAGTIQETQYF
few	TRBV25-1	TRBJ2-3	.	TGTGCCAGCATAGGCCAGGTTTATGGAGATACGCAGTATTTT	CASIGQVYGDTQYF
few	TRBV2	TRBJ2-2	.	TGTGCCAGCAGCCCCGGGGCGAACACCGGGGAGCTGTTTTTT	CASSPGANTGELFF
few	TRBV7-6	TRBJ2-2	TRBD1	TGTGCCAGCAGGCGACTACAGGGGGTGGCCGGGGAGCTGTTTTTT	CASRRLQGVAGELFF
many	TRBV15	TRBJ1-2	.	TGTGCCACCAGCGCTACAGAATTTCATGGCTACACCTTC	CATSATEFHGYTF
many	TRBV12-3/TRBV12-4	TRBJ1-5	.	TGTGCCAGCAGTTTGGTAGAAGGGCAGCCCCAGCATTTT	CASSLVEGQPQHF
many	TRBV11-2	TRBJ2-6	.	TGTGCCAGCAGCCCAGTGGACAGCTCCTCTGGGGCCAACGTCCTGACTTTC	CASSPVDSSSGANVLTF
few	TRBV9	TRBJ2-3	.	TGTGCCAGCAGCCCCCCGGGGGTCAGGGGAGGCACAGATACGCAGTATTTT	CASSPPGVRGGTDTQYF
many	TRBV19	TRBJ2-6	TRBD1	TGTGCCAGTAGTGGGACAGGACTCTCTGGGGCCAACGTCCTGACTTTC	CASSGTGLSGANVLTF
many	TRBV27	TRBJ2-7	.	TGTGCCAGCCCTTTGGAGGGTAGGGAGTACTTC	CASPLEGREYF
many	TRBV7-9	TRBJ1-4	.	TGTGCCAGCAGCTCCGGGCTAACGAGTAATGAAAAACTGTTTTTT	CASSSGLTSNEKLFF
many	TRBV11-2	TRBJ1-1	.	TGTGCCAGCAGCTTAGATGGAGGGGGCACTGAAGCTTTCTTT	CASSLDGGGTEAFF
.	TRBV6-2/TRBV6-3	TRBJ1-1	.	TGTGCCAGCACCGAACAGGTTCCGAACACTGAAGCTTTCTTT	CASTEQVPNTEAFF
many	TRBV5-1	TRBJ2-1	.	TGCGCCAGCAGCTTGGCCACAGACAATGAGCAGTTCTTC	CASSLATDNEQFF
many	TRBV11-2	TRBJ2-3	TRBD2	TGTGCCAGCAGCCCATTTCTAGCGGGAGAGAGTGGAGATACGCAGTATTTT	CASSPFLAGESGDTQYF
few	TRBV11-3	TRBJ2-5	.	TGTGCCAGCAGCTTAGTCGGCTATACATTGGCCCAGTACTTC	CASSLVGYTLAQYF
many	TRBV19	TRBJ1-2	.	TGTGCCAGTAGGAGGGACGGAGACTATGGCTACACCTTC	CASRRDGDYGYTF
.	TRBV7-7	TRBJ2-5	.	TGTGCTAGCAGCCCCTCGGCAGGAGGAGAGACCCAGTACTTC	CASSPSAGGETQYF
many	TRBV20-1	TRBJ2-7	TRBD2	TGCAGTGCGGAGTCGGCTAGCGGGGTCGTGGCCTACGAGCAGTACTTC	CSAESASGVVAYEQYF
few	TRBV5-6	TRBJ2-1	TRBD2	TGTGCCAGCAGCACTAGCGGGAGCCTAAATGAGCAGTTCTTC	CASSTSGSLNEQFF
many	TRBV4-1	TRBJ2-2	.	TGCGCCAGCAGCCACCGGGGCGCCGGGGAGCTGTTTTTT	CASSHRGAGELFF
.	TRBV9	TRBJ1-1	.	TGTGCCAGCAGCGTAGGGGGAAGAACTGAAGCTTTCTTT	CASSVGGRTEAFF
medium-sized	TRBV6-4	TRBJ2-2	.	TGTGCCAGCAGTGGCCAGGACACCGGGGAGCTGTTTTTT	CASSGQDTGELFF
few	TRBV5-1	TRBJ2-1	TRBD2	TGCGCCAGCAGCTTTGCTAGCGGTCCCGCTGGTGAGCAGTTCTTC	CASSFASGPAGEQFF
many	TRBV5-5	TRBJ1-1	.	TGTGCCAGCAGCTTGGTGGGGGGCAACACTGAAGCTTTCTTT	CASSLVGGNTEAFF
many	TRBV12-3/TRBV12-4	TRBJ1-1	.	TGTGCCAGCAGTTTCGACGAGGGGTACACTGAAGCTTTCTTT	CASSFDEGYTEAFF
many	TRBV3-1	TRBJ1-1	.	TGTGCCAGCAGCCAAGGTCGCGTCAGGGAGAACACTGAAGCTTTCTTT	CASSQGRVRENTEAFF
many	TRBV12-3/TRBV12-4	TRBJ2-4	.	TGTGCCAGCAGTTTCTCAGGAGGGGCAGTAGCCAAAAACATTCAGTACTTC	CASSFSGGAVAKNIQYF
.	TRBV24-1	TRBJ2-2	.	TGTGCCACCAGTGATCTCAACACTGCACAGGGGGAGCTGTTTTTT	CATSDLNTAQGELFF
many	TRBV3-1	TRBJ1-1	.	TGTGCCAGCAGCCAACGGTCATCGGTCACTGAAGCTTTCTTT	CASSQRSSVTEAFF
many	TRBV20-1	TRBJ2-3	TRBD1	TGCAGTGCTAGATCTGCGATGAGGGGACAGGGGGCGGGAGATACGCAGTATTTT	CSARSAMRGQGAGDTQYF
many	TRBV12-3/TRBV12-4	TRBJ1-4	.	TGTGCCAGCAGTTCCGGAACAGCCGCAACTAATGAAAAACTGTTTTTT	CASSSGTAATNEKLFF
many	TRBV12-3/TRBV12-4	TRBJ2-3	.	TGTGCCAGCAGTTTAGAGTTGTTTGGCGGGTATACGCAGTATTTT	CASSLELFGGYTQYF
many	TRBV5-1	TRBJ2-7	TRBD1	TGCGCCAGCAGCCGTCGGACAGGGGGTTCCCACGAGCAGTACTTC	CASSRRTGGSHEQYF
.	TRBV7-9	TRBJ1-2	.	TGTGCCAGCAGCTTAGCGCCGGGTAACAATGGCTACACCTTC	CASSLAPGNNGYTF
many	TRBV7-9	TRBJ2-3	TRBD2	TGTGCCAGCAGTCTTCCCAGGGCTAGCGGGGATGGTACGCAGTATTTT	CASSLPRASGDGTQYF
.	TRBV24-1	TRBJ2-1	TRBD1	TGTGCCACCGCTGGGGACAGTGACAATGAGCAGTTCTTC	CATAGDSDNEQFF